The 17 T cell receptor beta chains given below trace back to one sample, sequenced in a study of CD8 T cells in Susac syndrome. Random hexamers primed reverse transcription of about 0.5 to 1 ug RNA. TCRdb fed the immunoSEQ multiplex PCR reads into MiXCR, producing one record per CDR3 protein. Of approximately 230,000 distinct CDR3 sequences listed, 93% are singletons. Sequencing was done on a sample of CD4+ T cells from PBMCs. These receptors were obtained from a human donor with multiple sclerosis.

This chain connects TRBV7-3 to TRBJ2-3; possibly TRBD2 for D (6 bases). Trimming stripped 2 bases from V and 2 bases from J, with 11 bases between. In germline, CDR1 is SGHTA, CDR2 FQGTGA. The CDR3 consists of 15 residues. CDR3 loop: CASSLQGLYTDTQYF. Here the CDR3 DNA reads TGTGCCAGCAGCTTACAGGGACTCTACACAGATACGCAGTATTTT.

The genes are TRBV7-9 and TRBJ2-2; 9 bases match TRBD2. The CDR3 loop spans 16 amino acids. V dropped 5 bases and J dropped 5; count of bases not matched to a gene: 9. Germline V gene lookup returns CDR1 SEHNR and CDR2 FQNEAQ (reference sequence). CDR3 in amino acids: CASSARVAGVTGELFF. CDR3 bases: TGTGCCAGCAGCGCAAGGGTAGCGGGAGTTACCGGGGAGCTGTTTTTT. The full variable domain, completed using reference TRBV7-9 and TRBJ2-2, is DTGVSQNPRHKITKRGQNVTFRCDPISEHNRLYWYRQTLGQGPEFLTYFQNEAQLEKSRLLSDRFSAERPKGSFSTLEIQRTEQGDSAMYLCASSARVAGVTGELFFGEGSRLTVL.

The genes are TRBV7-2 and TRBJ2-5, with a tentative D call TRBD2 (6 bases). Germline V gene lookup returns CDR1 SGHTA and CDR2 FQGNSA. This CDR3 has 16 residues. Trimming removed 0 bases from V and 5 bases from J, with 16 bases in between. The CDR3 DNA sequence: TGTGCCAGCAGCTTAGCGCTCGGGGGAGAAGCTGAGACCCAGTACTTC. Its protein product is CASSLALGGEAETQYF. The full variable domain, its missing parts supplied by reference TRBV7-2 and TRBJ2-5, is GAGVSQSPSNKVTEKGKDVELRCDPISGHTALYWYRQSLGQGLEFLIYFQGNSAPDKSGLPSDRFSAERTGGSVSTLTIQRTQQEDSAVYLCASSLALGGEAETQYFGPGTRLLVL.

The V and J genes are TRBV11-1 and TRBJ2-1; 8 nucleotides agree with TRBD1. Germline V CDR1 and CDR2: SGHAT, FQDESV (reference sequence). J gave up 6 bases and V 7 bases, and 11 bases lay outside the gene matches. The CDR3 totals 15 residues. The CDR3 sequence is CASTNNGQGLNEQFF. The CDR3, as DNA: TGTGCCAGCACCAACAACGGACAGGGCCTCAATGAGCAGTTCTTC.

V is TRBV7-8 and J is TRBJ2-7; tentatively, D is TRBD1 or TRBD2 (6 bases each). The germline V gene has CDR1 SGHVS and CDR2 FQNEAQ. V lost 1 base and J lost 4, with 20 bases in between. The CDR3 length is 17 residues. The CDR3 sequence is CASSLEGGGAGMYEQYF. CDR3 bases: TGTGCCAGCAGCTTAGAGGGGGGTGGGGCAGGGATGTACGAGCAGTACTTC. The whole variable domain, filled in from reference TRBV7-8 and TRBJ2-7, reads GAGVSQSPRYKVAKRGQDVALRCDPISGHVSLFWYQQALGQGPEFLTYFQNEAQLDKSGLPSDRFFAERPEGSVSTLKIQRTQQEDSAVYLCASSLEGGGAGMYEQYFGPGTRLTVT.

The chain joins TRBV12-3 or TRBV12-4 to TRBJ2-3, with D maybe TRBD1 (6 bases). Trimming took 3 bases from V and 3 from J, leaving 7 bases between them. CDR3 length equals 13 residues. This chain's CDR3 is CASSFTGTDTQYF. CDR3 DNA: TGTGCCAGCAGTTTCACAGGGACAGATACGCAGTATTTT.

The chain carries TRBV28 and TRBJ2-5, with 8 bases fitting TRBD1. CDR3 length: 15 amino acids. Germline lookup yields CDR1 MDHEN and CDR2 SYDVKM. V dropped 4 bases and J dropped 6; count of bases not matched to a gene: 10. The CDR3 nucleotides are TGTGCCAGCAGTTCCGCTGACAGGGGTTGGCAGACCCAGTACTTC. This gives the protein CASSSADRGWQTQYF.

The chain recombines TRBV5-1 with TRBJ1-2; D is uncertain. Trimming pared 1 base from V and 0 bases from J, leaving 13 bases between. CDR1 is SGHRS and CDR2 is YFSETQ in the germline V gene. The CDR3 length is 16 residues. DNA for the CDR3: TGCGCCAGCAGCTTGTCCGCCCCGGGGACTAACTATGGCTACACCTTC. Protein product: CASSLSAPGTNYGYTF.

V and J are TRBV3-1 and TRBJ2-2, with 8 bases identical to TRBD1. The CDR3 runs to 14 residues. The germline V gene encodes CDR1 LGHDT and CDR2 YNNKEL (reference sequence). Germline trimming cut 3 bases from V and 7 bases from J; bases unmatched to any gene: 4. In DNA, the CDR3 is TGTGCCAGCAGCCAGCAGGGGGCCGGCGGGGAGCTGTTTTTT. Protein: CASSQQGAGGELFF.

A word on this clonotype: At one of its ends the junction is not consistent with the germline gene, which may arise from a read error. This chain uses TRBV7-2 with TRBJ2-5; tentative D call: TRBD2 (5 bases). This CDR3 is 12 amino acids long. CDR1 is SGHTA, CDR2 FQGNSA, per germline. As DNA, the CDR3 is TGTGCCAGCAGCCTAGCTAAGGAGACCCAGTACTTC. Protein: CASSLAKETQYF.

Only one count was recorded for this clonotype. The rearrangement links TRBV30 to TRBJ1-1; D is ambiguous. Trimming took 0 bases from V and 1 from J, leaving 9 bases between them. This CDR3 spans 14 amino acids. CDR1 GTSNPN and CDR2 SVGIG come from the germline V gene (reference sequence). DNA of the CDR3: TGTGCCTGGAGTGTAGGACTCCAGAACACTGAAGCTTTCTTT. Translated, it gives CAWSVGLQNTEAFF.

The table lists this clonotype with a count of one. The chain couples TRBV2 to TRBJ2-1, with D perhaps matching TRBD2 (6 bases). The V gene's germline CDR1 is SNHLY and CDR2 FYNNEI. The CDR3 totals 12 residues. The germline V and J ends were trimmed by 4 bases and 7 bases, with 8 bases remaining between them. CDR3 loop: CASSVRGNEQFF. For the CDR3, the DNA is TGTGCCAGCAGTGTCCGGGGGAATGAGCAGTTCTTC.

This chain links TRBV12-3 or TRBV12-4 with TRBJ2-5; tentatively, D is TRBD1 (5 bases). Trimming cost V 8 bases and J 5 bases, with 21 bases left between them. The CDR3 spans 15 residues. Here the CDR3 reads CASDRPDQGSETQYF. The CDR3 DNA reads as TGTGCCAGCGACCGCCCCGATCAGGGATCGGAGACCCAGTACTTC.

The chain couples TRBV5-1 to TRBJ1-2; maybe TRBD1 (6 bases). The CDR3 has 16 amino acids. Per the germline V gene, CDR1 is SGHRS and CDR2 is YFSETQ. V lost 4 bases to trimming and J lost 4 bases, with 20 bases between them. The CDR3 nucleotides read TGCGCCAGCAGCCCACTAGCCGGGGGCGAGGGCTATGGCTACACCTTC. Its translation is CASSPLAGGEGYGYTF.

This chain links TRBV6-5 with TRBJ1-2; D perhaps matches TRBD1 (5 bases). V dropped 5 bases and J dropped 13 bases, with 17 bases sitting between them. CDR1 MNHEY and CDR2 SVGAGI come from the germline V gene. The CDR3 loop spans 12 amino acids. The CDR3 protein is CASSPRGRDLTF. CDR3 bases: TGTGCCAGCAGTCCCCGGGGGAGGGACCTCACCTTC.

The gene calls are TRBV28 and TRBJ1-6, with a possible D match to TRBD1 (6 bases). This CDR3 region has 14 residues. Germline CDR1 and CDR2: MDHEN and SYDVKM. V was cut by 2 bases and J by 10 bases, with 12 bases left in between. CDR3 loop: CASSLTGGLSPLHF. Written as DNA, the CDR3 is TGTGCCAGCAGTTTAACGGGGGGCCTGTCACCCCTCCACTTT.

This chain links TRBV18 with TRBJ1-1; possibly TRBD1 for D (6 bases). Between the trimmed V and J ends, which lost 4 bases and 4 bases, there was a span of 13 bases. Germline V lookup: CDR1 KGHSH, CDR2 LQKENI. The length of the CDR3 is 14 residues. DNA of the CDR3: TGTGCCAGCTCACGAGAAGGGGGTTCCACTGAAGCTTTCTTT. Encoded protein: CASSREGGSTEAFF.